The clone carrying this TCR beta chain was picked up a small number of times. The antigen remains unidentified. This CDR3 has 13 residues. CDR1 is SNHLY and CDR2 is FYNNEI in the germline V gene. The J segment lost 7 bases and the V segment lost 6 bases, leaving 5 bases of the junction unmatched. This sample was included in a study of shared clonotypes between healthy human individuals. Findings and caveats of the study: Shared clonotypes across all four donors exceeded non-shared ones in generation probability.

Some clones are missing from TCRdb's copy, which holds only in-frame ones; the method was immunoSEQ multiplex PCR. Here the sample spans about 2.3 million clones, more than 80% being singletons. The source material was naive CD4+ T cells from PBMCs. Subset reported: CD45RA+ positively selected. This clonotype originated in a man aged 18 to 30 in good health. Some clones in this sample may be carry-over from other donors' samples. The chain links TRBV2 to TRBJ1-5; TRBD1 matches at 8 bases. The CDR3: CASSDRGGQPQHF. The CDR3 region has the DNA TGTGCCAGCAGCGACAGGGGTGGGCAGCCCCAGCATTTT.